This entry lists 15 T cell receptor beta chains sequenced from one sample in a study of a mutant IDH1 vaccine in newly diagnosed glioma. Which antigens these TCRs recognize remains unknown. Time point defined: week 47, end of study. Mutant IDH1 20-mer peptide, at 300 ug, made up each vaccine dose, with topical imiquimod. Clones were read by immunoSEQ multiplex PCR, and TCRdb kept only the in-frame ones, dropping some. Counted here are some 34,000 clones, around 90% occurring once; the ten biggest clones make up roughly 5%. This specimen was PBMCs, taken from a glioma patient whose treatment included an IDH1 peptide vaccine. The receptors were gathered from a woman aged 40 to 50 with glioma.

The chain couples TRBV21-1 to TRBJ1-1. TRBV21-1 is labeled a pseudogene. This CDR3 is 14 amino acids long. The CDR3 DNA is TGTGCCAGCGGATCCAGGCAGGGAGGGACTGAAGCTTTCTTT. Translation gives CASGSRQGGTEAFF.

The rearrangement uses TRBV28 and TRBJ1-2, with a possible D match to TRBD1 (6 bases). Between the trimmed V and J ends, which lost 10 bases and 6 bases, there was a span of 27 bases. Germline CDR1 MDHEN, CDR2 SYDVKM. This CDR3 has 16 amino acids. The CDR3 loop reads CATDSYAAAGGNGYTF. CDR3 DNA sequence: TGTGCCACCGATTCGTACGCGGCGGCGGGGGGCAATGGCTACACCTTC.

V and J are TRBV5-1 and TRBJ1-4; D uncertain. Per germline, CDR1 SGHRS and CDR2 YFSETQ. The CDR3 is made up of 15 amino acids. V dropped 0 bases and J dropped 3 bases, with 9 bases sitting between them. Here the CDR3 reads CASSLDGMANEKLFF. For the CDR3, the DNA is TGCGCCAGCAGCTTGGACGGTATGGCTAATGAAAAACTGTTTTTT.

The chain recombines TRBV28 with TRBJ2-2; no clear D. V dropped 2 bases and J dropped 4 bases, with 8 bases sitting between them. The CDR3 length is 14 residues. CDR1 MDHEN and CDR2 SYDVKM come from the germline V gene. The CDR3 DNA is TGTGCCAGCAGTTTAGACACCCCCACCGGGGAGCTGTTTTTT. Translation gives CASSLDTPTGELFF. Looking up the rest from reference TRBV28 and TRBJ2-2 gives the full variable domain: DVKVTQSSRYLVKRTGEKVFLECVQDMDHENMFWYRQDPGLGLRLIYFSYDVKMKEKGDIPEGYSVSREKKERFSLILESASTNQTSMYLCASSLDTPTGELFFGEGSRLTVL.

The count of this clone is one. This chain uses TRBV29-1 with TRBJ1-1, with a tentative D call TRBD1 (5 bases). In germline, CDR1 is SQVTM, CDR2 ANQGSEA. CDR3 length: 13 residues. The V and J ends lost 3 bases and 0 bases respectively, with 8 bases between them. The CDR3 region is CSVEGVMNTEAFF. Written as DNA, the CDR3 is TGCAGCGTTGAGGGGGTCATGAACACTGAAGCTTTCTTT.

V usage is TRBV7-2 and J usage is TRBJ1-2, with 12 bases matching TRBD1. V was clipped by 5 bases and J by 7 bases; unmatched bases: 5. This CDR3 contains 14 residues. The germline V gene encodes CDR1 SGHTA and CDR2 FQGNSA. CDR3 sequence (DNA): TGTGCCAGCAGCAGGGGACAGGGGGCTTTTGGCTACACCTTC. The encoded protein is CASSRGQGAFGYTF.

This clone was detected only a few times. The chain links TRBV7-9 to TRBJ2-3; D is unclear. There are 14 residues in the CDR3. Trimming took off 4 bases at V and 2 bases at J, with 10 bases between the two ends. Germline V lookup: CDR1 SEHNR, CDR2 FQNEAQ (reference sequence). The DNA of the CDR3 is TGTGCCAGCAGCTCCCGGGCCAACACAGATACGCAGTATTTT. Its protein is CASSSRANTDTQYF.

The genes are TRBV7-9 and TRBJ1-5; weak D call: TRBD1 (5 bases). Trimming took 2 bases from V and 4 from J, leaving 9 bases between them. Germline loops: CDR1 SEHNR, CDR2 FQNEAQ (reference sequence). CDR3 size: 14 residues. The CDR3 nucleotides read TGTGCCAGCAGCTTACAGGGTTCGAATCAGCCCCAGCATTTT. Translation gives CASSLQGSNQPQHF.

The chain recombines TRBV5-4 with TRBJ2-1; TRBD1 is a possible D gene (6 bases). The CDR3 spans 16 residues. The germline V gene has CDR1 SGHNT and CDR2 YYREEE (reference sequence). V lost 0 bases and J lost 1, with 11 bases in between. The CDR3 protein is CASSLGGTPSYNEQFF. DNA of the CDR3: TGTGCCAGCAGCTTGGGTGGGACACCGTCCTACAATGAGCAGTTCTTC.

The gene calls are TRBV6-1 and TRBJ1-5; D is perhaps TRBD1 (5 bases). Germline-derived CDR1 and CDR2 are MNHNS and SASEGT. Trimming removed 3 bases at V and 2 bases at J, with 11 bases between. The CDR3 sequence is 15 residues long. CDR3 sequence reads: CASSEMGPGNQPQHF. CDR3 in DNA: TGTGCCAGCAGTGAGATGGGACCAGGCAATCAGCCCCAGCATTTT.

The chain joins TRBV19 to TRBJ1-1; D remains ambiguous. CDR1 and CDR2 from the germline V gene are LNHDA and SQIVND (reference sequence). The V end was cut by 3 bases, the J end by 1 base, with 12 bases between. CDR3 length equals 15 residues. CDR3 loop: CASSISAYQNTEAFF. Written as DNA, the CDR3 is TGTGCCAGTAGTATTTCCGCGTATCAGAACACTGAAGCTTTCTTT.

The chain links TRBV6-5 to TRBJ2-1, with a tentative D call TRBD1 (6 bases). The V end was cut by 6 bases, the J end by 0 bases, with 12 bases between. Per germline, CDR1 MNHEY and CDR2 SVGAGI. This CDR3 contains 15 residues. The CDR3 loop is CASRPDRRSYNEQFF. CDR3 nucleotide sequence: TGTGCCAGCAGACCCGACAGGCGCTCCTACAATGAGCAGTTCTTC.

The chain couples TRBV7-8 to TRBJ2-3; D might be TRBD2 (5 bases). CDR1 and CDR2 (germline): SGHVS, FQNEAQ. This CDR3 region has 15 residues. Trimming left V 6 bases short and J 2 bases short, with 15 bases between. The CDR3 here is CASREWGALTDTQYF. CDR3 coding DNA: TGTGCCAGCAGGGAATGGGGAGCCCTCACAGATACGCAGTATTTT.

This rearrangement joins TRBV6-5 to TRBJ1-1; D is ambiguous. V was trimmed by 2 bases and J by 1 base, leaving 11 bases between them. This CDR3 is 15 amino acids long. From germline, CDR1 is MNHEY and CDR2 SVGAGI. The DNA for the CDR3 is TGTGCCAGCAGTTACGGGAGGGTAAAGAACACTGAAGCTTTCTTT. Protein product: CASSYGRVKNTEAFF.

This clone was recorded once. V and J are TRBV5-1 and TRBJ1-1, with 9 positions matching TRBD1. The CDR3 has 15 residues. CDR1 is SGHRS, CDR2 YFSETQ, per germline. The V and J ends lost 0 bases and 7 bases, in that order; junction bases with no gene match: 7. The CDR3 sequence is CASSLEPGTGREAFF. In DNA form, the CDR3 reads TGCGCCAGCAGCTTGGAGCCCGGGACAGGGCGTGAAGCTTTCTTT.